The clone carrying this T cell receptor delta chain was found many times. Its antigen is undetermined. For this DNA, TCRdb reports the protein of a much larger clone, which diverges at residue 4, most likely from a read error; the protein presented here is translated directly from the DNA. This entry belongs to a study of γδ T cells in repeated Plasmodium falciparum infection. In the study overall: Each infection was followed by sampling at 21 days, plus baseline and some pre-infection draws. Malian repertoires were sampled cross-sectionally without transmission and longitudinally through febrile malaria. Study-level points and caveats: Donors in Mali lived in a small rural village, largely one ethnic group.

TCRdb fed the multiplex PCR reads into CATT to redo clone calling. The sample comprises under 50,000 delta-chain clones, over 1.5% of which are singletons, and 8.5% to 10% rests with the top ten. The clonotype comes from a pool of human donors (malaria-infected and uninfected, not separated). The specimen sequenced was gamma-delta T cells from blood.

The CDR3 is CACGEAFPRGGTGDTDKLIF. In DNA form, the CDR3 reads TGTGCCTGTGGCGAAGCCTTCCCTCGCGGGGGTACTGGGGACACCGATAAACTCATCTTT. The gene calls are TRDV2 and TRDJ1; D is possibly TRDD3 (7 bases). This CDR3 is built from 20 residues. Between the trimmed V and J ends, which lost 5 bases and 0 bases, there was a span of 30 bases. Germline-derived CDR1 and CDR2 are GEAIGNYY and EKD.